Below are 5 T cell receptor beta chains sequenced from a single sample in a study of regulatory T cells in long-lasting Graves disease. Both iRepertoire HTBI primers and Arm-PCR of CDR3 regions were used to build the TCR beta libraries. One entry per CDR3 protein, called by TCRdb with MiXCR from the multiplex PCR reads. The sample includes 350,000 to 400,000 distinct CDR3 sequences, about 14% of them seen just once. Noted time point: newly diagnosed GD, antithyroid drugs for less than 3 months. Scientists built the TCR library using RNA that was extracted from PBMCs. The sequenced sample was peripheral blood mononuclear cells (PBMCs), obtained at new diagnosis, from a patient treated with antithyroid drugs. These receptors came from a female donor with Graves disease.

The chain employs TRBV15 and TRBJ1-2; D remains unclear. Germline V gene sequence: CDR1 LNHNV, CDR2 YYDKDF (reference sequence). V lost 3 bases, J lost 3 bases, and 14 bases lay in between. This CDR3 contains 15 residues. DNA of the CDR3: TGTGCCACCAGCAGGGCCCCGCCGGCCGACTATGGCTACACCTTC. Protein sequence: CATSRAPPADYGYTF.

This clonotype was observed at least ten times. V is TRBV12-5 and J is TRBJ2-1, with D uncertain. Trimming pared 6 bases from V and 4 bases from J, leaving 16 bases between. The germline CDR1 and CDR2 sequences are LGHNT and FRNRAP. The CDR3 has 15 amino acids. CDR3 DNA sequence: TGTGCTAGTGGCCCCCCCTGGGCCCTGTACAATGAGCAGTTCTTC. This translates into CASGPPWALYNEQFF.

This clonotype was detected many times. V and J are TRBV12-5 and TRBJ2-2; D is ambiguous. CDR1 is LGHNT, CDR2 FRNRAP, per germline. With 3 bases removed from V and 7 bases from J, the gap between germline ends came to 9 bases. This CDR3 comprises 13 residues. The CDR3 DNA is TGTGCTAGTGGTTTTCGCGGAGACGGGGAGCTGTTTTTT. Protein sequence: CASGFRGDGELFF.

This clonotype has ten or more counts. No conserved phenylalanine or tryptophan is present at the end of the CDR3, so a read error is the likely explanation. The DNA is left out, because the CDR3 cannot be placed on it with certainty; the CDR3 is given as TCRdb lists it. V usage is TRBV7-9 and J usage is TRBJ1-1; the table gives TRBD1 as D, unverified against the DNA. Germline V gene lookup returns CDR1 SEHNR and CDR2 FQNEAQ (reference sequence). Ends included, the CDR3 has 13 residues. The CDR3 sequence: CASSLAGHEAQTL.

This clonotype was detected ten times or more. The rearrangement joins TRBV7-9 to TRBJ1-4; D is perhaps TRBD1 (5 bases). Germline CDR1 SEHNR, CDR2 FQNEAQ (reference sequence). The CDR3 has 15 residues. The V gene lost 4 bases and the J gene lost 12 bases, with 21 bases spanning the gap. The CDR3 loop reads CASSSDRTRGMQLFF. In nucleotides, the CDR3 is TGTGCCAGCAGCTCCGACCGGACCCGGGGGATGCAACTGTTTTTT.